This TCR beta chain emerged from a study of blood T cell repertoires in COVID-19. In the original analysis: Estimates of nucleated cell counts were drawn from the amplification of reference gene primers. Generated by immunoSEQ multiplex PCR, the TCRdb table keeps only in-frame clones and is missing some. D and trimming were read from the DNA, whereas the V and J calls and clone size are those reported in that table. The table shows 85,000 to 100,000 clones, with around 88% occurring only once. In this sample, this clone turned up a few times. CDR3 length: 13 residues. Per germline, CDR1 LGHDT and CDR2 YNNKEL (reference sequence). V shed 1 base and J shed 8 bases, with 8 bases lying between them. Recruited during active infection, patients (from Seattle) were subsequently followed longitudinally.

The clonotype originates from a man aged 45-65 years with COVID-19, enrolled during active disease. Sequenced: peripheral blood. The genes are TRBV3-1 (or the pseudogene TRBV3-2) and TRBJ1-4; no clear D. CDR3 protein: CASSQGTLEKLFF. CDR3 in DNA: TGTGCCAGCAGCCAAGGTACTTTAGAAAAACTGTTTTTT.